The source of this TCR beta chain is a study of T cell changes during pregnancy in multiple sclerosis. Germline CDR1 and CDR2: SGHVS and FNYEAQ. This CDR3 contains 15 residues. V gave up 5 bases and J gave up 4 bases, with 18 bases separating them. Profiling relied on immunoSEQ multiplex PCR, and the TCRdb table lists in-frame clones only, not all of them. The sample records about 89,000 clones, approximately 94% being singletons. Sequencing used peripheral blood, obtained in the third trimester of pregnancy. The J gene is TRBJ2-7, the V gene TRBV7-6; possible D gene TRBD1, 6 bases. The TCR was taken from a female donor with multiple sclerosis, enrolled in a pregnancy study. In DNA form, the CDR3 reads TGTGCCAGCAGCCTCAACACCAGGGGCTCGTACGAGCAGTACTTC. Its translation is CASSLNTRGSYEQYF.